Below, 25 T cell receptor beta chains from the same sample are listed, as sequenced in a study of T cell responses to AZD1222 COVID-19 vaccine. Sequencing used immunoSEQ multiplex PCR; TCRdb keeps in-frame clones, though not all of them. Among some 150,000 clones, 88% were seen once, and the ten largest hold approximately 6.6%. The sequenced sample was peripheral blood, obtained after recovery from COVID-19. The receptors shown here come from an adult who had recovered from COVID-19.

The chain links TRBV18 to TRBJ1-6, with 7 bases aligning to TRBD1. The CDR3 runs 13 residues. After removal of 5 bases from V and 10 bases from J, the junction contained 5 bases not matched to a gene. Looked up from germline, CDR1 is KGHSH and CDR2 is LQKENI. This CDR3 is CASSGGQDSPLHF. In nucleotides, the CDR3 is TGTGCCAGCTCAGGAGGACAGGACTCACCCCTCCACTTT.

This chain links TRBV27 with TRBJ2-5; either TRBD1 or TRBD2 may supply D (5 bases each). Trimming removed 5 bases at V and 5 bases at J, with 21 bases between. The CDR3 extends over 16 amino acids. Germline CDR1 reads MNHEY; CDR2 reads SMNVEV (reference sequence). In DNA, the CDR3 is TGTGCCAGCAGTCCGCATTCTGGGGGTTTGATGGAGACCCAGTACTTC. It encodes CASSPHSGGLMETQYF.

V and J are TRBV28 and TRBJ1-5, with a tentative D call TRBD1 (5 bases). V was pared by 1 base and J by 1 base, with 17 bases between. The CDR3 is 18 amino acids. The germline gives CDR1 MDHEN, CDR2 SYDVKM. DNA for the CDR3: TGTGCCAGCAGTTTATCCGCCCTGGGGCAGAAGAGCAATCAGCCCCAGCATTTT. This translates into CASSLSALGQKSNQPQHF.

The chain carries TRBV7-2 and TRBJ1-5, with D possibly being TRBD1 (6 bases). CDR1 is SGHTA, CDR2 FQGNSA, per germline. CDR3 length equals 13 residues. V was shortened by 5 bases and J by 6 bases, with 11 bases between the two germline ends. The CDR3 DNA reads TGTGCCAGCAGCGAGGGGGGGAGTCAGCCCCAGCATTTT. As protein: CASSEGGSQPQHF. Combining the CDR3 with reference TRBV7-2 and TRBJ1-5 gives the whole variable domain GAGVSQSPSNKVTEKGKDVELRCDPISGHTALYWYRQSLGQGLEFLIYFQGNSAPDKSGLPSDRFSAERTGGSVSTLTIQRTQQEDSAVYLCASSEGGSQPQHFGDGTRLSIL.

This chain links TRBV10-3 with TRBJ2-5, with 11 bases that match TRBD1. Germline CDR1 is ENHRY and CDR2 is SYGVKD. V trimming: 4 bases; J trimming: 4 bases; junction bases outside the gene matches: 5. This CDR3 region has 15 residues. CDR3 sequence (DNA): TGTGCCATCAGTGCCGGGACAGGGGGAGGAGAGACCCAGTACTTC. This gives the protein CAISAGTGGGETQYF.

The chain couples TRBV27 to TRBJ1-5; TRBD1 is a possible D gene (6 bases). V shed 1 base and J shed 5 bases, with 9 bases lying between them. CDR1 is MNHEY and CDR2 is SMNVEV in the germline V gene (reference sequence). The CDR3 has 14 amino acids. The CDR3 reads CASSLFRGDQPQHF. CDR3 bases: TGTGCCAGCAGTTTATTCAGGGGAGATCAGCCCCAGCATTTT.

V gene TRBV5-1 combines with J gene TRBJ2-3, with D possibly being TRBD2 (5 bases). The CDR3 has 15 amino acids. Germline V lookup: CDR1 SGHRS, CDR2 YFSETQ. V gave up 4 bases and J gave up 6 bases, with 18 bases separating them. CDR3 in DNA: TGCGCCAGCAGCCTCGGACTCGGTCTTCAGGATACGCAGTATTTT. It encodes CASSLGLGLQDTQYF.

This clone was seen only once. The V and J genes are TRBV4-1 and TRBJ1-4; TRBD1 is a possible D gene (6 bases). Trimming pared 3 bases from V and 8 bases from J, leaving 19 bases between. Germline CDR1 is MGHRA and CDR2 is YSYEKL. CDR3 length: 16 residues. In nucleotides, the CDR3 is TGCGCCAGCAGCCATCCTCGAGGACAGCAAGGCGAAAAACTGTTTTTT. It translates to CASSHPRGQQGEKLFF.

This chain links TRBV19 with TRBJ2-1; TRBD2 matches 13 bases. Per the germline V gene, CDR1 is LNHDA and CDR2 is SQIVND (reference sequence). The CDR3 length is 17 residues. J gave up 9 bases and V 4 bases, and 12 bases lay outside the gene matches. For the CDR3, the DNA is TGTGCCAGTAGTAATTATTTTCGGACTAGCGGGAGTGGTGAGCAGTTCTTC. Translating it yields CASSNYFRTSGSGEQFF.

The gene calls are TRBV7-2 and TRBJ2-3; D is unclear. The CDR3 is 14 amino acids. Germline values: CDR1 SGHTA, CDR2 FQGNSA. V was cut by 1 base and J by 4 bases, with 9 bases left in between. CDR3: CASSLGGGADTQYF. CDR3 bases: TGTGCCAGCAGCTTAGGGGGTGGGGCAGATACGCAGTATTTT.

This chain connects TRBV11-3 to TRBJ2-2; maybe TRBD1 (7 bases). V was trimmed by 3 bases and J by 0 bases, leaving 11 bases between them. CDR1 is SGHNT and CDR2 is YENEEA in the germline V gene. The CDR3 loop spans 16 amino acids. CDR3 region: CASSFQGGANTGELFF. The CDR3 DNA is TGTGCCAGCAGCTTTCAGGGGGGAGCGAACACCGGGGAGCTGTTTTTT.

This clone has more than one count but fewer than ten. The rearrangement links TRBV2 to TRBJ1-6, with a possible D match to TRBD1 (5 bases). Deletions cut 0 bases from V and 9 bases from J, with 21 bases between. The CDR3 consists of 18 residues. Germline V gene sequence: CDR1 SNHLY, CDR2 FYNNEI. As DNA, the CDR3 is TGTGCCAGCAGTGAAGCGCTAATAGGAAAGGGGATTAGTTCACCCCTCCACTTT. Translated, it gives CASSEALIGKGISSPLHF.

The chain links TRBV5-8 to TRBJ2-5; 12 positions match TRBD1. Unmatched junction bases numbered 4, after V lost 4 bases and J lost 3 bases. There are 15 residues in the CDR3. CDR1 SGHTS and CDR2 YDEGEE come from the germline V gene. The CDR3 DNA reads TGTGCCAGCAGCCTTGGGACAGGGGGCGAAGAGACCCAGTACTTC. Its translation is CASSLGTGGEETQYF. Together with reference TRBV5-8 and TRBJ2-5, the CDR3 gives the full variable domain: EAGVTQSPTHLIKTRGQQATLRCSPISGHTSVYWYQQALGLGLQFLLWYDEGEERNRGNFPPRFSGRQFPNYSSELNVNALELEDSALYLCASSLGTGGEETQYFGPGTRLLVL.

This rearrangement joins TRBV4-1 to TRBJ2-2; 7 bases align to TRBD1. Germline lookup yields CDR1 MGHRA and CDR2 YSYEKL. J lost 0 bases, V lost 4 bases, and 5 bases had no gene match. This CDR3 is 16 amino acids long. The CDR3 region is CASSLLTGANTGELFF. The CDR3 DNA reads TGCGCCAGCAGCCTCCTAACAGGGGCGAACACCGGGGAGCTGTTTTTT.

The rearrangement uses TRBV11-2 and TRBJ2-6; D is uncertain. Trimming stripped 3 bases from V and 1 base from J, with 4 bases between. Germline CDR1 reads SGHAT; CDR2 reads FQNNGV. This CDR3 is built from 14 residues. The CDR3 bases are TGTGCCAGCAGCTTCCAATCTGGGGCCAACGTCCTGACTTTC. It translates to CASSFQSGANVLTF.

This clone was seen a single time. The CDR3 region has the DNA TGTGCCAGCAGTTTCGGCAGCAAGGGAAACACCATATATTTT. Protein sequence: CASSFGSKGNTIYF. The rearrangement joins TRBV28 to TRBJ1-3; D unclear. The CDR3 has 14 residues. The V gene's germline CDR1 is MDHEN and CDR2 SYDVKM. Trimming shortened V by 3 bases and J by 4 bases, and 10 bases separated the two germline ends.

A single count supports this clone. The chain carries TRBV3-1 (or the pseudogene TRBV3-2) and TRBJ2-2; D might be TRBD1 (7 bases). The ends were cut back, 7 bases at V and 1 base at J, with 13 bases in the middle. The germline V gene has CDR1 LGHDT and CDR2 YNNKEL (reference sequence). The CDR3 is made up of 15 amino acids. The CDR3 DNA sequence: TGTGCCAGCACCCGGAGGGGGCTGAACACCGGGGAGCTGTTTTTT. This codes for CASTRRGLNTGELFF.

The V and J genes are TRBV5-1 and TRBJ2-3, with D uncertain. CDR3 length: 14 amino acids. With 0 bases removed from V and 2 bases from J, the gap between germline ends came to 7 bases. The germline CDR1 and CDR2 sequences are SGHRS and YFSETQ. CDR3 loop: CASSLAPATDTQYF. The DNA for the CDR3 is TGCGCCAGCAGCTTGGCCCCAGCCACAGATACGCAGTATTTT.

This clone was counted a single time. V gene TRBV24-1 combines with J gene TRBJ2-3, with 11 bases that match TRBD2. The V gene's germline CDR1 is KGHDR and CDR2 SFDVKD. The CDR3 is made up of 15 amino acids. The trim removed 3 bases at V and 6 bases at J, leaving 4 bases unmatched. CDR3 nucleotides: TGTGCCACCAGTGATCCGGGGACTAGCGGCGATACGCAGTATTTT. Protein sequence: CATSDPGTSGDTQYF.

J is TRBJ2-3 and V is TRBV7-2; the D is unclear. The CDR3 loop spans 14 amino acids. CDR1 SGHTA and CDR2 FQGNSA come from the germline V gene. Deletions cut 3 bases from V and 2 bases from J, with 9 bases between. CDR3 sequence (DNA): TGTGCCAGCAGCTTCGTCGGGTCCACAGATACGCAGTATTTT. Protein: CASSFVGSTDTQYF.

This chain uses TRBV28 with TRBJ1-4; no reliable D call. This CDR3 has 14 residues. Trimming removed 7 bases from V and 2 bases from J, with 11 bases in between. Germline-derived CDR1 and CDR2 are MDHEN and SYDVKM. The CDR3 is CASTSARTNEKLFF. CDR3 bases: TGTGCCAGCACCTCGGCTAGGACTAATGAAAAACTGTTTTTT.

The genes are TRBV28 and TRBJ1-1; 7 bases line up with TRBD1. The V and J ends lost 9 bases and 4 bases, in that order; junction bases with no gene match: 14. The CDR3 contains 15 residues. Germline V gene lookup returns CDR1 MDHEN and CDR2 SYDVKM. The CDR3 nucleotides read TGTGCCAGTACTGAAACCAGGGGGATAGGCACTGAAGCTTTCTTT. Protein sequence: CASTETRGIGTEAFF.

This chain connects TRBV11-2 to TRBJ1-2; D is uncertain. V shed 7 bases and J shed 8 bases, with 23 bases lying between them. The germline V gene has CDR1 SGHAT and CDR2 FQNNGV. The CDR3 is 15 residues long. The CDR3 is CASTKGSSNAWGYTF. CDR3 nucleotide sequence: TGTGCCAGCACCAAAGGAAGCTCCAATGCCTGGGGCTACACCTTC. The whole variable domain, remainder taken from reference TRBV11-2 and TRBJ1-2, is EAGVAQSPRYKIIEKRQSVAFWCNPISGHATLYWYQQILGQGPKLLIQFQNNGVVDDSQLPKDRFSAERLKGVDSTLKIQPAKLEDSAVYLCASTKGSSNAWGYTFGSGTRLTVV.

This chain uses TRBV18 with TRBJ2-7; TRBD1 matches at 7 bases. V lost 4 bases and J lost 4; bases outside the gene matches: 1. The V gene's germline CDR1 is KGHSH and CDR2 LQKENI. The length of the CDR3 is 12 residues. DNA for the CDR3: TGTGCCAGCTCACAGGGGGCTTACGAGCAGTACTTC. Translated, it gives CASSQGAYEQYF.

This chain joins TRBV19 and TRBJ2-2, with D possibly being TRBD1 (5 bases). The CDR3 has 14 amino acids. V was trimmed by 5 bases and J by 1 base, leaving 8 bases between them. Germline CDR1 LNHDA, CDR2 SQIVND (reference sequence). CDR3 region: CASSQGRNTGELFF. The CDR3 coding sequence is TGTGCCAGTAGTCAGGGTCGGAACACCGGGGAGCTGTTTTTT. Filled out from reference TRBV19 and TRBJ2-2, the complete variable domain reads DGGITQSPKYLFRKEGQNVTLSCEQNLNHDAMYWYRQDPGQGLRLIYYSQIVNDFQKGDIAEGYSVSREKKESFPLTVTSAQKNPTAFYLCASSQGRNTGELFFGEGSRLTVL.